Included here is one T cell receptor beta chain sequence, with context. Per the original data handling: Estimation of nucleated cell counts was performed using reference gene primer amplification. Libraries were prepared by immunoSEQ multiplex PCR; TCRdb keeps only in-frame clonotypes and omits some of them. V and J calls and clone size follow that table, whereas D and trimming were derived from the DNA. The sample includes around 21,000 clones, roughly 78% seen only once; the top ten take more than 55%. This specimen belongs to a study of blood T cell repertoires in COVID-19. Study background: Samples taken during acute and convalescent COVID-19 were collected in the United States, Italy and Spain.

The sample comprised peripheral blood. The sequence was collected from a man older than 75 with acute or convalescent COVID-19.

The CDR3 loop reads CASKRDRGSNSNQPQHF. CDR3 in DNA: TGTGCCAGTAAGCGGGACAGGGGTTCTAATAGCAATCAGCCCCAGCATTTT. The chain links TRBV19 to TRBJ1-5, with 10 bases that match TRBD1. Germline V gene sequence: CDR1 LNHDA, CDR2 SQIVND (reference sequence). The J segment lost 0 bases and the V segment lost 7 bases, leaving 9 bases of the junction unmatched. This CDR3 is built from 17 residues.